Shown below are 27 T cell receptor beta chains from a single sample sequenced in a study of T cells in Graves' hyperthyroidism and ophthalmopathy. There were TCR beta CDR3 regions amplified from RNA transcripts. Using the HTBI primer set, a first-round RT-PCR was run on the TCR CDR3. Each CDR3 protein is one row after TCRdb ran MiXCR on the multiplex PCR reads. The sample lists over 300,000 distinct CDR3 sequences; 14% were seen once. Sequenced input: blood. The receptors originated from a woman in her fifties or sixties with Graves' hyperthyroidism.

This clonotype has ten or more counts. The CDR3 sequence: CASSLRGRATEAFF. For the CDR3, the DNA is TGTGCCAGCAGTCTCAGGGGGCGCGCCACTGAAGCTTTCTTT. The chain has TRBV12-3 or TRBV12-4 and TRBJ1-1; 8 bases are shared with TRBD1. The J segment lost 4 bases and the V segment lost 5 bases, leaving 6 bases of the junction unmatched. The CDR3 consists of 14 residues.

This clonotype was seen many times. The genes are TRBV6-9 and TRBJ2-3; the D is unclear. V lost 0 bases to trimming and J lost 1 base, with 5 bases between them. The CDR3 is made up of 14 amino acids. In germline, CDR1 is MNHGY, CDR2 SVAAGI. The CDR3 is CASSYSLGTDTQYF. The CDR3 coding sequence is TGTGCCAGCAGTTATTCACTGGGCACAGATACGCAGTATTTT.

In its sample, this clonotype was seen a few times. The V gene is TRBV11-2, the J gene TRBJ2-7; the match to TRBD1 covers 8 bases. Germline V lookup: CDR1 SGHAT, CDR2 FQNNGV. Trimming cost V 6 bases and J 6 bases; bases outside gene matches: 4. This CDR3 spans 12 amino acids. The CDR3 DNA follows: TGTGCCAGCAGTCTCAGGGGGCTCGAGCAGTACTTC. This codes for CASSLRGLEQYF.

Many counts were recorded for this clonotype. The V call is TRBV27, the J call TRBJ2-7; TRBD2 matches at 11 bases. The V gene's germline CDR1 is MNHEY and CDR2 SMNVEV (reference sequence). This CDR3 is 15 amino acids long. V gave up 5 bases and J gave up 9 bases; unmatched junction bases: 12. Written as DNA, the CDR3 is TGTGCCAGCAGTCCGCTGGGACTAGCGGTCGTGGGGCAGTACTTC. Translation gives CASSPLGLAVVGQYF.

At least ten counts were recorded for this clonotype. CDR3 protein: CASRDPQGRETQYF. CDR3 nucleotides: TGTGCCAGCAGGGACCCCCAGGGCAGAGAGACCCAGTACTTC. The gene calls are TRBV6-1 and TRBJ2-5; perhaps TRBD1 as D (5 bases). Trimming removed 6 bases from V and 4 bases from J, with 15 bases in between. CDR1 and CDR2 (germline): MNHNS, SASEGT. CDR3 length equals 14 residues.

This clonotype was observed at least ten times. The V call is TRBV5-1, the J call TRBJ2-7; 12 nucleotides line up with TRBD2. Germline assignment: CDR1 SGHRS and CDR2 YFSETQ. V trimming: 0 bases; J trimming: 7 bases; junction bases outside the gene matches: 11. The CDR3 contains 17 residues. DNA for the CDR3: TGCGCCAGCAGCTTGGAAGGTCTAGCGGGAGGGCAAATTGAGCAGTACTTC. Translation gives CASSLEGLAGGQIEQYF.

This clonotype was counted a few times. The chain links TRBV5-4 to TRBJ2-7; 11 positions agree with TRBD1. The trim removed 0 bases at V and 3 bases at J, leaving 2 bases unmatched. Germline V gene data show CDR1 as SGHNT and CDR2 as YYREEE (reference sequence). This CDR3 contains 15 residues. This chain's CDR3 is CASSLGDRGGYEQYF. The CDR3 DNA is TGTGCCAGCAGCTTGGGGGACAGGGGGGGCTACGAGCAGTACTTC.

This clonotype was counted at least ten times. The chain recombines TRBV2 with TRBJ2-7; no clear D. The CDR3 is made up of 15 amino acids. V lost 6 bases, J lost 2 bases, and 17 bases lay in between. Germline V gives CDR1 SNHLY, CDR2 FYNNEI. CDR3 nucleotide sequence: TGTGCCAGCAGCAAAGACTTCTCCCCAACCTACGAGCAGTACTTC. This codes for CASSKDFSPTYEQYF.

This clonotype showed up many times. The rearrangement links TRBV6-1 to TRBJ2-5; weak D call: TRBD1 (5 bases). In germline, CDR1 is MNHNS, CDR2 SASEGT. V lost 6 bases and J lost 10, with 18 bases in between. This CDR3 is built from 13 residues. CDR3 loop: CASRRTGHPNQYF. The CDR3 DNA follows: TGTGCCAGCAGGCGCACCGGACATCCTAACCAGTACTTC.

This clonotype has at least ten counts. CDR3 loop: CAGRQGMNTEAFF. The CDR3 region has the DNA TGTGCCGGGCGACAGGGCATGAACACTGAAGCTTTCTTT. The chain links TRBV18 to TRBJ1-1; 7 bases are a match to TRBD1. The V segment lost 11 bases and the J segment 0 bases; nucleotides outside the gene matches: 6. The germline CDR1 and CDR2 sequences are KGHSH and LQKENI. The CDR3 totals 13 residues.

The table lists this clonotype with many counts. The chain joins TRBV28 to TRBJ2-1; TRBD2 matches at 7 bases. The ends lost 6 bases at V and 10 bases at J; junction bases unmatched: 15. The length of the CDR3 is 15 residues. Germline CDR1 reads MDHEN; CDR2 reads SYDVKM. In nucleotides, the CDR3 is TGTGCCAGCAGCCCAGCCCTAGCGGCCCAAGGAGAGCAGTTCTTC. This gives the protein CASSPALAAQGEQFF.

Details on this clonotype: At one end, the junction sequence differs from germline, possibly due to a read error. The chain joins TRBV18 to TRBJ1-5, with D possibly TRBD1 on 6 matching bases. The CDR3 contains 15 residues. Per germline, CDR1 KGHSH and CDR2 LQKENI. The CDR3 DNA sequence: TGTGCCAGCTCGCCACAGGGTAAGGAGGGTCAGCCCCAGCATTTT. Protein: CASSPQGKEGQPQHF.

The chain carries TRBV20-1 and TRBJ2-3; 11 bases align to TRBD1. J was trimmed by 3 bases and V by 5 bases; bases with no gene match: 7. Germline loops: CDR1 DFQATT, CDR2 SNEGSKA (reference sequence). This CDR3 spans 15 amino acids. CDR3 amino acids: CSAPGQGVGTDTQYF. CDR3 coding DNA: TGCAGTGCTCCGGGACAGGGGGTTGGGACAGATACGCAGTATTTT.

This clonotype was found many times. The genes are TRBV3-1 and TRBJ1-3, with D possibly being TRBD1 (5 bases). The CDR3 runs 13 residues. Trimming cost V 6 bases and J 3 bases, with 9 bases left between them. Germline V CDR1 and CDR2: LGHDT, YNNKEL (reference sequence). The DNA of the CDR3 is TGTGCCAGCAGAGGGACCGATGGAAACACCATATATTTT. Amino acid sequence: CASRGTDGNTIYF.

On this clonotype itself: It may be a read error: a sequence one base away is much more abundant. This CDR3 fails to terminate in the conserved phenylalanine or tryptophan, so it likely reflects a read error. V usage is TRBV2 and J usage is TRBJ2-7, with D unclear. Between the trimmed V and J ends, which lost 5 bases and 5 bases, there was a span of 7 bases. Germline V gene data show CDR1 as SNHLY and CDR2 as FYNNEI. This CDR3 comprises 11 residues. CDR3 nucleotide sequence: TGTGCCAGCAGTACCATTGACGAGCAGTACCTC. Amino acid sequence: CASSTIDEQYL.

In DNA form, the CDR3 reads TGCGCCAGCAGCCCTTCGAGCGGGGGGGCCTACGAGCAGTACTTC. It translates to CASSPSSGGAYEQYF. The gene calls are TRBV5-1 and TRBJ2-7, with 10 bases aligning to TRBD2. The trim removed 4 bases at V and 2 bases at J, leaving 6 bases unmatched. The CDR3 is 15 residues long. Germline V gives CDR1 SGHRS, CDR2 YFSETQ. Looking up the rest from reference TRBV5-1 and TRBJ2-7 gives the full variable domain: KAGVTQTPRYLIKTRGQQVTLSCSPISGHRSVSWYQQTPGQGLQFLFEYFSETQRNKGNFPGRFSGRQFSNSRSEMNVSTLELGDSALYLCASSPSSGGAYEQYFGPGTRLTVT.

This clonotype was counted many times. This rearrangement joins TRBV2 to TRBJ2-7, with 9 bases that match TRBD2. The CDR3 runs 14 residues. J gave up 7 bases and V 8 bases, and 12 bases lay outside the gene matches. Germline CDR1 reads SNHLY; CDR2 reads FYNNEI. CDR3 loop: CASHSLAGEWEQYF. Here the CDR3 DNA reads TGTGCCAGCCATAGCTTAGCGGGAGAGTGGGAGCAGTACTTC.

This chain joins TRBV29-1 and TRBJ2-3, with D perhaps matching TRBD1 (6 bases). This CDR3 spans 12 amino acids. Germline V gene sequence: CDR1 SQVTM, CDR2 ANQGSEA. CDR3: CTGAQGTDTQYF. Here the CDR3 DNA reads TGCACAGGGGCTCAAGGCACAGATACGCAGTATTTT.

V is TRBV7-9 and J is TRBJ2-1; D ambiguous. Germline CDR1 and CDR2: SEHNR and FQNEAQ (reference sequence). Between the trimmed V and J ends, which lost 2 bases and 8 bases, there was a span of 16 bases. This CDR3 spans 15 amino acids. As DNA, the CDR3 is TGTGCCAGCAGCTTAAGGGCAGCCTCCCGCGATGAGCAGTTCTTC. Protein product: CASSLRAASRDEQFF.

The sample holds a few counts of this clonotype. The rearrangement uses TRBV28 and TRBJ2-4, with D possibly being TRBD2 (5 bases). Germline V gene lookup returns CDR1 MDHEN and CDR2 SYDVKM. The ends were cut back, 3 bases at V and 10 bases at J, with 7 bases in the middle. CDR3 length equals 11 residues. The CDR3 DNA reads TGTGCCAGCAGTTTCGAGGGAATTCAGTACTTC. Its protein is CASSFEGIQYF.

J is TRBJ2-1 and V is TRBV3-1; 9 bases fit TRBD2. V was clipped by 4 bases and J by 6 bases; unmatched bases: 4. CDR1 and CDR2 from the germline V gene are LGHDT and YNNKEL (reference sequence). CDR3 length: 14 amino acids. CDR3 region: CASSLSGSLNEQFF. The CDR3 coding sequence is TGTGCCAGCAGCCTTAGCGGGAGCCTCAATGAGCAGTTCTTC.

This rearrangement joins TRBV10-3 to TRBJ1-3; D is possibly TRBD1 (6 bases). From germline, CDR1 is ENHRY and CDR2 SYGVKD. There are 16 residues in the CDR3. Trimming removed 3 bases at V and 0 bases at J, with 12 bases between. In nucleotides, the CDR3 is TGTGCCATCAGTGAAAGGACAGAGGGCTCTGGAAACACCATATATTTT. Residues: CAISERTEGSGNTIYF.

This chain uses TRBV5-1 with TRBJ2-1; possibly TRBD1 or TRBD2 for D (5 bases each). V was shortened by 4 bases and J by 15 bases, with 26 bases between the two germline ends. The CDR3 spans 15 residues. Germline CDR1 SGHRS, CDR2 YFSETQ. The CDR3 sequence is CASSAGWGGWASPFF. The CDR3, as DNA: TGCGCCAGCAGCGCCGGATGGGGCGGGTGGGCGTCGCCGTTCTTC.

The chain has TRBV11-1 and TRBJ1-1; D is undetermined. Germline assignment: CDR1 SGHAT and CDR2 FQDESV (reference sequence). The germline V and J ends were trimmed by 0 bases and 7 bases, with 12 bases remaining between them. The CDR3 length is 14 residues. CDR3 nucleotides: TGTGCCAGCAGCTTAGCGCTAGGATCTGATGAAGCTTTCTTT. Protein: CASSLALGSDEAFF.

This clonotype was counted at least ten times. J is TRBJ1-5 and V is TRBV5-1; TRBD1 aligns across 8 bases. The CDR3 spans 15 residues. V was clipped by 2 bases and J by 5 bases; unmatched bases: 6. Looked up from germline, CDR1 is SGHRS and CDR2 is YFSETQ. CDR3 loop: CASSLRGQEYQPQHF. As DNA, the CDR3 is TGCGCCAGCAGCTTAAGGGGACAGGAATATCAGCCCCAGCATTTT.

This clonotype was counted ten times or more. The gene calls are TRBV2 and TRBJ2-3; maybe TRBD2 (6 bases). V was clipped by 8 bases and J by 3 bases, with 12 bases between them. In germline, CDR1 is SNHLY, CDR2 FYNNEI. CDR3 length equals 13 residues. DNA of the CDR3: TGTGCCAGCGGGAGGCTAGGTACAGATACGCAGTATTTT. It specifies CASGRLGTDTQYF.

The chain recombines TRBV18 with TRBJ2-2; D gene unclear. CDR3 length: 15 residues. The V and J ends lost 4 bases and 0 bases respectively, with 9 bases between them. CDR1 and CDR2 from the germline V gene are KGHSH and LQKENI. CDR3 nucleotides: TGTGCCAGCTCACAAGGCAGTACGAACACCGGGGAGCTGTTTTTT. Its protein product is CASSQGSTNTGELFF.